Below, 10 T cell receptor beta chains from the same sample are listed, as sequenced in a study of CD8 T cell repertoires and HIV-1 epitope variants. These receptors are not linked to any known antigen. Sequenced by immunoSEQ multiplex PCR; TCRdb stores in-frame clones only, minus some. Found here are some 5,000 clones, around 69% of them singletons; the top ten hold more than 40%. What was sequenced was cultured CD8+ T cells derived from PBMCs. These receptors all stem from a male donor with HIV.

The genes are TRBV7-6 and TRBJ1-1, with D perhaps matching TRBD1 (6 bases). The CDR3 length is 13 residues. V was clipped by 2 bases and J by 8 bases, with 12 bases between them. In germline, CDR1 is SGHVS, CDR2 FNYEAQ. The CDR3 loop reads CASSLRSGQEAFF. The CDR3 region has the DNA TGTGCCAGCAGCTTACGAAGTGGACAGGAAGCTTTCTTT.

This chain uses TRBV5-6 with TRBJ2-7; D is perhaps TRBD1 (6 bases). The V end lost 0 bases, the J end lost 5 bases, and 12 bases lay between the germline ends. CDR1 SGHDT and CDR2 YYEEEE come from the germline V gene. The CDR3 has 14 amino acids. The chain's CDR3 is CASSLGTVGNEQYF. The CDR3 nucleotides are TGTGCCAGCAGCTTGGGGACAGTCGGCAACGAGCAGTACTTC.

The chain combines TRBV7-7 with TRBJ2-7; possible D gene TRBD1, 6 bases. The V and J ends lost 5 bases and 1 base respectively, with 9 bases between them. This CDR3 spans 13 amino acids. Germline V gives CDR1 SSHAT, CDR2 FNYEAQ (reference sequence). CDR3 amino acids: CASSPDSSYEQYF. CDR3 sequence (DNA): TGTGCCAGCAGCCCGGACAGTTCCTACGAGCAGTACTTC.

The chain recombines TRBV29-1 with TRBJ1-2; 9 nucleotides match TRBD1. J was trimmed by 7 bases and V by 8 bases; bases with no gene match: 11. The germline V gene has CDR1 SQVTM and CDR2 ANQGSEA. The CDR3 has 13 amino acids. The CDR3 nucleotides are TGCAGCTTAGCACCGGGACAGGGTGTTGGCTACACCTTC. Translating it yields CSLAPGQGVGYTF.

V is TRBV9 and J is TRBJ2-4; 7 bases map to TRBD1. The CDR3 runs to 15 residues. V gave up 3 bases and J gave up 8 bases; unmatched junction bases: 11. Germline assignment: CDR1 SGDLS and CDR2 YYNGEE. CDR3 sequence (DNA): TGTGCCAGCAGCGAGTGGGACAGCCCAGGGGACATTCAGTACTTC. It is translated as CASSEWDSPGDIQYF.

V is TRBV25-1 and J is TRBJ2-1; possible D gene TRBD1, 8 bases. CDR1 is MGHDK and CDR2 is SYGVNS in the germline V gene. This CDR3 comprises 16 residues. V was clipped by 4 bases and J by 5 bases, with 18 bases between them. CDR3 protein: CASSGLAGGSHNEQFF. The CDR3 bases are TGTGCCAGCAGTGGACTAGCAGGGGGCTCTCACAATGAGCAGTTCTTC. Based on the CDR3 plus reference TRBV25-1 and TRBJ2-1, the full variable domain is EADIYQTPRYLVIGTGKKITLECSQTMGHDKMYWYQQDPGMELHLIHYSYGVNSTEKGDLSSESTVSRIRTEHFPLTLESARPSHTSQYLCASSGLAGGSHNEQFFGPGTRLTVL.

The rearrangement uses TRBV11-2 and TRBJ2-1, with D unclear. The CDR3 is 16 residues long. Trimming cost V 5 bases and J 4 bases, with 18 bases left between them. Germline CDR1 SGHAT, CDR2 FQNNGV. Written as DNA, the CDR3 is TGTGCCAGCAGCCCATCTGGCCTCGGGCGTTACAATGAGCAGTTCTTC. Amino acids: CASSPSGLGRYNEQFF.

The chain has TRBV6-5 and TRBJ2-3, with TRBD2 identical over 8 bases. This CDR3 comprises 14 residues. The ends lost 0 bases at V and 14 bases at J; junction bases unmatched: 10. Looked up from germline, CDR1 is MNHEY and CDR2 is SVGAGI. The CDR3 sequence: CASSYSNAAGGLYF. CDR3 coding DNA: TGTGCCAGCAGTTACTCGAATGCCGCGGGGGGTTTGTATTTT.

The rearrangement links TRBV18 to TRBJ2-2; D unresolved. CDR3 length: 16 residues. Trimming left V 6 bases short and J 1 base short, with 15 bases between. The germline CDR1 and CDR2 sequences are KGHSH and LQKENI. In DNA, the CDR3 is TGTGCCAGCTCGCCAAGAAGGCTGGAGAACACCGGGGAGCTGTTTTTT. As protein: CASSPRRLENTGELFF. Supplemented by reference TRBV18 and TRBJ2-2, the full variable domain reads NAGVMQNPRHLVRRRGQEARLRCSPMKGHSHVYWYRQLPEEGLKFMVYLQKENIIDESGMPKERFSAEFPKEGPSILRIQQVVRGDSAAYFCASSPRRLENTGELFFGEGSRLTVL.

This clone qualifies as medium-sized. V is TRBV6-1 and J is TRBJ2-7, with D unresolved. Trimming left V 5 bases short and J 4 bases short, with 9 bases between. CDR1 is MNHNS and CDR2 is SASEGT in the germline V gene. The CDR3 has 12 amino acids. CDR3 sequence reads: CASSPTDYEQYF. As DNA, the CDR3 is TGTGCCAGCAGTCCGACTGATTACGAGCAGTACTTC.